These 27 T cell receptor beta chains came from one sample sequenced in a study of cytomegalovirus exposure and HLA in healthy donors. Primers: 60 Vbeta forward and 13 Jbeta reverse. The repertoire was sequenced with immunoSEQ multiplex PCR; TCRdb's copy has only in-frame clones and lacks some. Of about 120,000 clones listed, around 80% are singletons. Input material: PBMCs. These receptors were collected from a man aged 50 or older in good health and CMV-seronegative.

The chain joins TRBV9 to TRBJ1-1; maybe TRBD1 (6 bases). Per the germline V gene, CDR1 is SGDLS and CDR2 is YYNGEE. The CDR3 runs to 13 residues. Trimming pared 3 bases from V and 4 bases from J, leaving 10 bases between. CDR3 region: CASSGGQLTEAFF. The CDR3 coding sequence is TGTGCCAGCAGCGGAGGACAGCTCACTGAAGCTTTCTTT.

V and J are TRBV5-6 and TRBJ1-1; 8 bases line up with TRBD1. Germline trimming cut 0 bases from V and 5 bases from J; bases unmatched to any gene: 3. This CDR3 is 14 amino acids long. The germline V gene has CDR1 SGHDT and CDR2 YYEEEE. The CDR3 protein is CASSLVQGGTEAFF. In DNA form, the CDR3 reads TGTGCCAGCAGCTTGGTACAGGGGGGAACTGAAGCTTTCTTT.

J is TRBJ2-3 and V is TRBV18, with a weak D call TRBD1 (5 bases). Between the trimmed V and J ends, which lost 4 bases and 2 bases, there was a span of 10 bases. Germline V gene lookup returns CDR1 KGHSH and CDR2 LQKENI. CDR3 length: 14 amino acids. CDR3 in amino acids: CASSQGAYTDTQYF. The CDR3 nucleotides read TGTGCCAGCTCACAAGGGGCCTACACAGATACGCAGTATTTT.

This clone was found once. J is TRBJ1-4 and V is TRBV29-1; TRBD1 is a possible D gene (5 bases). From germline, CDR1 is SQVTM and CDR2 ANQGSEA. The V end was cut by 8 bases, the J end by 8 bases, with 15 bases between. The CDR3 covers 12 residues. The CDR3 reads CSSGGEGEKLFF. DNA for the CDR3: TGCAGCTCTGGAGGGGAGGGAGAAAAACTGTTTTTT.

The chain's CDR3 is CASSNGGHAYEQYF. CDR3 DNA: TGTGCCAGTAGTAACGGGGGTCACGCCTACGAGCAGTACTTC. The gene calls are TRBV19 and TRBJ2-7, with D maybe TRBD2 (6 bases). Germline lookup yields CDR1 LNHDA and CDR2 SQIVND (reference sequence). V lost 4 bases and J 2 bases, leaving 12 bases between the germline ends. CDR3 length: 14 amino acids.

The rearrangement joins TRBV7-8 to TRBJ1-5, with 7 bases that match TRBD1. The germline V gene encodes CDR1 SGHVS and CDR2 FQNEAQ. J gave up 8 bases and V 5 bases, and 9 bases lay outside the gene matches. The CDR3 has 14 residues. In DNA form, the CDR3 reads TGTGCCAGCAGCGATTTGACAGGGCTGAAGCCCCAGCATTTT. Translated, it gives CASSDLTGLKPQHF.

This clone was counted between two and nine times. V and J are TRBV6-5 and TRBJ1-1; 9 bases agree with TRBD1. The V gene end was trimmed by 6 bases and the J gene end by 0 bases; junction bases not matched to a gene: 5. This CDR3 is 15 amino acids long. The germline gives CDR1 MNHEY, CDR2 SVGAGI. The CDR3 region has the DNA TGTGCCAGCAGCTGGGACAGGGCAATGAACACTGAAGCTTTCTTT. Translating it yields CASSWDRAMNTEAFF.

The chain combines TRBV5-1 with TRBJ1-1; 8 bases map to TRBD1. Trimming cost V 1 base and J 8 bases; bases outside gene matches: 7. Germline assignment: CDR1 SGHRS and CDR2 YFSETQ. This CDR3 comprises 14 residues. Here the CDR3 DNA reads TGCGCCAGCAGCTTGACAGGGGGGGACGGGGAAGCTTTCTTT. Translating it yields CASSLTGGDGEAFF.

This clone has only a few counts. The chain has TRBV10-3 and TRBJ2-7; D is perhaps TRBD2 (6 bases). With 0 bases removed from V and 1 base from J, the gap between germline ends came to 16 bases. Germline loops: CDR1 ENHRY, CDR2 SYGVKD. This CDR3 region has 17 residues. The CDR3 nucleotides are TGTGCCATCAGTGAGTCCGGGGGAAGGGAACGATCCTACGAGCAGTACTTC. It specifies CAISESGGRERSYEQYF.

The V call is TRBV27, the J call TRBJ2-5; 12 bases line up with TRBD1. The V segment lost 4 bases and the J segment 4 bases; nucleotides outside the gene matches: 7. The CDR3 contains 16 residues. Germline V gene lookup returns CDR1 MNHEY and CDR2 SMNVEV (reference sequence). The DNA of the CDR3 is TGTGCCAGCAGTTGGGGCGGGACAGGGGGCGGAGAGACCCAGTACTTC. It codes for CASSWGGTGGGETQYF.

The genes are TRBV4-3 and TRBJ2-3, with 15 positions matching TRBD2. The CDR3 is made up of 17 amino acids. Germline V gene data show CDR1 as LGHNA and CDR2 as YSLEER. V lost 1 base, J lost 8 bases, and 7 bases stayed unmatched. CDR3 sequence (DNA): TGCGCCAGCAGCCAAGGGGTCGGACTAGCGGGGGGGCTTACGCAGTATTTT. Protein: CASSQGVGLAGGLTQYF.

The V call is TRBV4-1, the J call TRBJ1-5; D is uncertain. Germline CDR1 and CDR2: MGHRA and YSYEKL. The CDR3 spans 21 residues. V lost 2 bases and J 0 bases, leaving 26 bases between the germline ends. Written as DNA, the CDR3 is TGCGCCAGCAGCCAACTCATGGCGGGCCCCTCTTCGGCGGATAGCAATCAGCCCCAGCATTTT. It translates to CASSQLMAGPSSADSNQPQHF.

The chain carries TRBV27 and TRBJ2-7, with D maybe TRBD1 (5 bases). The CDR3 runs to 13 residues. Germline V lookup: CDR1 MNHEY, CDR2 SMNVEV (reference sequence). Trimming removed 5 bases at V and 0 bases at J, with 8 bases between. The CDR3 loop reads CASSTGSSYEQYF. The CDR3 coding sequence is TGTGCCAGCAGTACAGGTAGCTCCTACGAGCAGTACTTC.

The CDR3 protein is CASSYLPRGQEKLFF. CDR3 nucleotides: TGTGCCAGCAGTTACCTTCCCAGGGGGCAAGAAAAACTGTTTTTT. The genes are TRBV6-5 and TRBJ1-4; 8 nucleotides align to TRBD1. V lost 2 bases, J lost 8 bases, and 7 bases stayed unmatched. The CDR3 contains 15 residues. CDR1 is MNHEY and CDR2 is SVGAGI in the germline V gene.

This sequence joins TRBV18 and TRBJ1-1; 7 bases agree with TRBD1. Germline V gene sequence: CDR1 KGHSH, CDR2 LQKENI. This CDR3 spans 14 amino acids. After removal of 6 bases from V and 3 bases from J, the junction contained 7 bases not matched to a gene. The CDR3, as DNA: TGTGCCAGCTCTCGTAATCAGGGGGACACTGAAGCTTTCTTT. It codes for CASSRNQGDTEAFF.

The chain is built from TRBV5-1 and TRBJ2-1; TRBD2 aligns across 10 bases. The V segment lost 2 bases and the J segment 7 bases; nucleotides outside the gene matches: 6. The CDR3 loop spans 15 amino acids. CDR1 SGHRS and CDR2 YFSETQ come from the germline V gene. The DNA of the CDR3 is TGCGCCAGCAGCTTAAGACTAGCGGGCCCAAATGAGCAGTTCTTC. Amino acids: CASSLRLAGPNEQFF.

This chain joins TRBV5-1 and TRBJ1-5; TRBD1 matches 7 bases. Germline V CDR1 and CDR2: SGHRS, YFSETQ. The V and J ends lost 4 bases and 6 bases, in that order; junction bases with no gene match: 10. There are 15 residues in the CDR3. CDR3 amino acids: CASSGGTGESQPQHF. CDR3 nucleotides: TGCGCCAGCAGCGGGGGTACAGGGGAAAGTCAGCCCCAGCATTTT.

CDR3 residues: CASSGGQGAGEKLFF. Here the CDR3 DNA reads TGTGCCAGCAGCGGAGGACAGGGGGCGGGTGAAAAACTGTTTTTT. The chain combines TRBV9 with TRBJ1-4, with 11 bases aligning to TRBD1. Germline lookup yields CDR1 SGDLS and CDR2 YYNGEE. J gave up 7 bases and V 3 bases, and 5 bases lay outside the gene matches. This CDR3 has 15 amino acids.

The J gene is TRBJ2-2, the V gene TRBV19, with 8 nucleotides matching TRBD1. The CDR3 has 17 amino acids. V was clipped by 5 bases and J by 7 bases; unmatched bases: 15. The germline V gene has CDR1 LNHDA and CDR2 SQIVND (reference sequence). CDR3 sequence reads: CASSLYSDRGPHGELFF. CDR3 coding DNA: TGTGCCAGTAGTCTCTACTCCGACAGGGGACCCCACGGGGAGCTGTTTTTT.

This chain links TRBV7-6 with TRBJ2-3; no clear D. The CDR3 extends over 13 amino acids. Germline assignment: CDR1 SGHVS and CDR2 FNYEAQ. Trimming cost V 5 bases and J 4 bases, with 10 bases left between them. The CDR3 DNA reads TGTGCCAGCAGCCGCCTGCGGTCAGATACGCAGTATTTT. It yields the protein CASSRLRSDTQYF.

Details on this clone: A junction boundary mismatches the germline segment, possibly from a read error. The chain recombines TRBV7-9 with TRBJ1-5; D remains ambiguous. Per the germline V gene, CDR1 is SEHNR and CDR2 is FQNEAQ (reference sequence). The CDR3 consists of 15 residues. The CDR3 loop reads CSSSPSYSLDQPQHF. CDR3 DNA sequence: TGTTCCAGCAGCCCCTCCTACAGTTTAGATCAGCCCCAGCATTTT.

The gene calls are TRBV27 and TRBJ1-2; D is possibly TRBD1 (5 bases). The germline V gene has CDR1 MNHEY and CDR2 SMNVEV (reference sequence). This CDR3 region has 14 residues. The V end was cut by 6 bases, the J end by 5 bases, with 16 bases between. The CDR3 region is CASSRNQGSYGYTF. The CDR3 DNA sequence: TGTGCCAGCAGCCGTAACCAGGGTAGTTATGGCTACACCTTC.

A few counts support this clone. In nucleotides, the CDR3 is TGTGCCAGTAGTAGTGCCCGCGGGACAGAAAGCTACGAGCAGTACTTC. It translates to CASSSARGTESYEQYF. This sequence joins TRBV19 and TRBJ2-7; tentative D call: TRBD1 (7 bases). Deletions cut 4 bases from V and 3 bases from J, with 19 bases between. The V gene's germline CDR1 is LNHDA and CDR2 SQIVND (reference sequence). CDR3 length: 16 residues.

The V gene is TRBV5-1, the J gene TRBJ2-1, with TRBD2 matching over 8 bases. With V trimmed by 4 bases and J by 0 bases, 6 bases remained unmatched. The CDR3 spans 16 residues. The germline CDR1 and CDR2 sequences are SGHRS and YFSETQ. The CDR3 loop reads CASSTRSGSSYNEQFF. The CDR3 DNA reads TGCGCCAGCAGCACCAGGAGCGGGAGCTCCTACAATGAGCAGTTCTTC.

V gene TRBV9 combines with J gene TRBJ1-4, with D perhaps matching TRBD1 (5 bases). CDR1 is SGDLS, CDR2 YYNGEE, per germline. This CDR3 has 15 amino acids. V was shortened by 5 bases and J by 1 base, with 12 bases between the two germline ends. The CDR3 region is CASSRSGGTNEKLFF. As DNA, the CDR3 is TGTGCCAGCAGTCGATCGGGGGGAACTAATGAAAAACTGTTTTTT.

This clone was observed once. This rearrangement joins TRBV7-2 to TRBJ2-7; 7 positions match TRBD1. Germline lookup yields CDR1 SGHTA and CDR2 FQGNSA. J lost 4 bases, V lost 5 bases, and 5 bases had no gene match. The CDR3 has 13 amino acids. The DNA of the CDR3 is TGTGCCAGCAGCCGAGGGACAGAATACGAGCAGTACTTC. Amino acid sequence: CASSRGTEYEQYF.

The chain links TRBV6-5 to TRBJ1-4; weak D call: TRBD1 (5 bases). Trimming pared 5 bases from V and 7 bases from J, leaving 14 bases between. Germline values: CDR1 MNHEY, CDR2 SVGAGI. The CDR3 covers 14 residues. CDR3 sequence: CASSGALTGEKLFF. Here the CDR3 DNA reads TGTGCCAGCAGTGGGGCCTTAACTGGTGAAAAACTGTTTTTT.